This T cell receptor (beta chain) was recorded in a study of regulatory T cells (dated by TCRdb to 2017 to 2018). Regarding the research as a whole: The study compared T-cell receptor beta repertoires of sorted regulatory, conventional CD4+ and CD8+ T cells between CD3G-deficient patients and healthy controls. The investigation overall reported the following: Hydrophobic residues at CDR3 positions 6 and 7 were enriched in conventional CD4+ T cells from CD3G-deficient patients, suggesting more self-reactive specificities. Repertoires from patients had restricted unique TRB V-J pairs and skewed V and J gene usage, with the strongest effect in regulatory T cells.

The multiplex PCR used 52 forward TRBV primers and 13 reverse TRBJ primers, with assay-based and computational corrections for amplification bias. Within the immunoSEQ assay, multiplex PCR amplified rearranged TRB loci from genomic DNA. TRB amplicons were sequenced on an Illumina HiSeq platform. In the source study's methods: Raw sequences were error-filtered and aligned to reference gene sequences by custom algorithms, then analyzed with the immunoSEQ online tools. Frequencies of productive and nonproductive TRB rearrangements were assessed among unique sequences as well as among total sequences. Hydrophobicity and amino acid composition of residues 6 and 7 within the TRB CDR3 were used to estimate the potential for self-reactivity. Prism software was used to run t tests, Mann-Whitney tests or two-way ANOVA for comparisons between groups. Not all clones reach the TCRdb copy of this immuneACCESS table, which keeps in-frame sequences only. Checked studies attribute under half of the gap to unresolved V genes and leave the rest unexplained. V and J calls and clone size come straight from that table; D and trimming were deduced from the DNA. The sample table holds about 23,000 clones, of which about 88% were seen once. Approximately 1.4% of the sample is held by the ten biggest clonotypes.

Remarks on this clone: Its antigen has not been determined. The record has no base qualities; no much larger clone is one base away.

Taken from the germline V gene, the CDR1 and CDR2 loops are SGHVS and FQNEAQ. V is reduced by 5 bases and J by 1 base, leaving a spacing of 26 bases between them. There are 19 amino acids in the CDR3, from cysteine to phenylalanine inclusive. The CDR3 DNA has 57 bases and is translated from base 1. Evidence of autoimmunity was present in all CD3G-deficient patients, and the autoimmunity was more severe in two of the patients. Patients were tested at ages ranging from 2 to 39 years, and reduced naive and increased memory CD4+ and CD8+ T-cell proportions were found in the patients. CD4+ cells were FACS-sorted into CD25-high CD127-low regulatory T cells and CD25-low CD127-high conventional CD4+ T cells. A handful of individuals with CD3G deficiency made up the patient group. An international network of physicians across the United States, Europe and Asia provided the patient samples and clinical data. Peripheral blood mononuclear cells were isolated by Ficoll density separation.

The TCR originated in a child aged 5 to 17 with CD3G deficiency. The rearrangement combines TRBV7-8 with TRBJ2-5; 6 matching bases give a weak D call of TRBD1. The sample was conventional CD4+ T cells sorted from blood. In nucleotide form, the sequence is TGTGCCAGCAGCATTGATAAGAGACGGCTAGGGGGAATCCAAGAGACCCAGTACTTC. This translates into CASSIDKRRLGGIQETQYF.